Here is one T cell receptor beta chain with its context. Its target is not known. The sample's time point: week 23, last vaccination. A 20-mer mutant IDH1 peptide at 300 ug was injected subcutaneously with topical imiquimod. These data originate in a study of a mutant IDH1 vaccine in newly diagnosed glioma. Study context: Vaccination was launched 4-6 weeks after radiotherapy alone, or with temozolomide cycles. Treated patients comprised approximately 60% males and around 40% females, mean age roughly 43 years.

Trimming removed 0 bases at V and 3 bases at J, with 8 bases between. The CDR3 sequence is 14 residues long. Germline lookup yields CDR1 LGHNA and CDR2 YSLEER. Produced via immunoSEQ multiplex PCR; TCRdb's table is partial and in-frame only. The data contain tens of thousands of clones, 81% of them singletons. The chain uses TRBV4-3 and TRBJ1-1; D might be TRBD1 (6 bases). This sample comprised PBMCs, obtained from a glioma patient whose treatment included an IDH1 peptide vaccine. The receptor was isolated from a woman in her thirties or forties with glioma. Some clones in this sample may be carry-over from other donors' samples. Here the CDR3 DNA reads TGCGCCAGCAGCCAAGATCCAGGGGACACTGAAGCTTTCTTT. Protein: CASSQDPGDTEAFF.